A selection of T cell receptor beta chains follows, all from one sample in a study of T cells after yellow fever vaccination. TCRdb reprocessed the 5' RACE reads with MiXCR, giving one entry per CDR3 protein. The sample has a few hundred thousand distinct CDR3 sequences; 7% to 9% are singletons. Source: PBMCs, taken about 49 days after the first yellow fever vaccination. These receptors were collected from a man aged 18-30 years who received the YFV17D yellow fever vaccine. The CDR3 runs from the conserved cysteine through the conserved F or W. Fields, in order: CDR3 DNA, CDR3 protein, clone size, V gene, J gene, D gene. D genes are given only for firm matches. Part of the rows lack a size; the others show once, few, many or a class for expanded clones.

CDR3 DNA: TGTGCCAGCAGCCAGGCCCCGGGGGGCCAGGGGCCCCAGCATTTT
CDR3 protein: CASSQAPGGQGPQHF
clone size: few
V gene: TRBV3-1
J gene: TRBJ1-5
D gene: NA

CDR3 DNA: TGCGCCAGCAGCCTAGGGACAGACCCATCCTACGAGCAGTACTTC
CDR3 protein: CASSLGTDPSYEQYF
clone size: few
V gene: TRBV4-3
J gene: TRBJ2-7
D gene: TRBD1

CDR3 DNA: TGCAGTGGGTGGAGGAGGGACTATAATTCACCCCTCCACTTT
CDR3 protein: CSGWRRDYNSPLHF
clone size: NA
V gene: TRBV20-1
J gene: TRBJ1-6
D gene: NA

CDR3 DNA: TGTGCCAGCAGCTTGGCCGTTTATGCTAGGGATGGCTACACCTTC
CDR3 protein: CASSLAVYARDGYTF
clone size: once
V gene: TRBV5-5
J gene: TRBJ1-2
D gene: NA

CDR3 DNA: TGTGCCAGCAGCCTTTCAGGGGTGGAAGAGACCCAGTACTTC
CDR3 protein: CASSLSGVEETQYF
clone size: NA
V gene: TRBV7-2
J gene: TRBJ2-5
D gene: NA

CDR3 DNA: TGTGCCAGCAGCTTAGTTTCGGGAAATATTCTTGAGCAGTACTTC
CDR3 protein: CASSLVSGNILEQYF
clone size: NA
V gene: TRBV7-2
J gene: TRBJ2-7
D gene: NA

CDR3 DNA: TGTGCCAGCAGTTACCGCTGGGACGCCGGGGAGCTGTTTTTT
CDR3 protein: CASSYRWDAGELFF
clone size: NA
V gene: TRBV6-5
J gene: TRBJ2-2
D gene: NA

CDR3 DNA: TGTGCCAGCAGCTCGATACAGGGGAGGCAAGAGACCCAGTACTTC
CDR3 protein: CASSSIQGRQETQYF
clone size: NA
V gene: TRBV7-6
J gene: TRBJ2-5
D gene: NA

CDR3 DNA: TGTGCCAGCAGCTTAGAGTTCGGGGAGCTGTTTTTT
CDR3 protein: CASSLEFGELFF
clone size: many
V gene: TRBV7-9
J gene: TRBJ2-2
D gene: NA

CDR3 DNA: TGTGCCAGCAGTTTAGCGGAGAACACCGGGGAGCTGTTTTTT
CDR3 protein: CASSLAENTGELFF
clone size: many
V gene: TRBV12-3/TRBV12-4
J gene: TRBJ2-2
D gene: NA

CDR3 DNA: TGTGCCAGCAGTTACCTCCGAGGTGCTGGGTCTGAAAAACTGTTTTTT
CDR3 protein: CASSYLRGAGSEKLFF
clone size: NA
V gene: TRBV6-5
J gene: TRBJ1-4
D gene: NA

CDR3 DNA: TGCGCCAGCAGCCTCTGGAAGGGGGCAGAGACCCAGTACTTC
CDR3 protein: CASSLWKGAETQYF
clone size: few
V gene: TRBV4-1
J gene: TRBJ2-5
D gene: TRBD1

CDR3 DNA: TGCAGCGTCCAAACAGGCATTAGCAATCAGCCCCAGCATTTT
CDR3 protein: CSVQTGISNQPQHF
clone size: few
V gene: TRBV29-1
J gene: TRBJ1-5
D gene: NA

CDR3 DNA: TGTGGCAGCGGGGCTCAGGGACAGGGGGCCGATGAGCAGTTCTTC
CDR3 protein: CGSGAQGQGADEQFF
clone size: NA
V gene: TRBV2
J gene: TRBJ2-1
D gene: TRBD1

CDR3 DNA: TGTGCCAGCAGCTTAACCGACTTGAACACTGAAGCTTTCTTT
CDR3 protein: CASSLTDLNTEAFF
clone size: NA
V gene: TRBV7-8
J gene: TRBJ1-1
D gene: NA

CDR3 DNA: TGTGCCAGCAGAGAAAGGGAGGAACGAGGCGAGACCCAGTACTTC
CDR3 protein: CASREREERGETQYF
clone size: once
V gene: TRBV7-8
J gene: TRBJ2-5
D gene: NA

CDR3 DNA: TGTGCCAGCAGCTACCTTGGGGGGGTTTCCACCCAGTACTTC
CDR3 protein: CASSYLGGVSTQYF
clone size: few
V gene: TRBV7-9
J gene: TRBJ2-5
D gene: TRBD2

CDR3 DNA: TGTGCCATCAGTGGAGGGGGCGAAGATACGCAGTATTTT
CDR3 protein: CAISGGGEDTQYF
clone size: NA
V gene: TRBV10-3
J gene: TRBJ2-3
D gene: TRBD1

CDR3 DNA: TGTGCCAGCAGTTTCCCAACCCCTCGGCCCCACTATAATTCACCCCTCCACTTT
CDR3 protein: CASSFPTPRPHYNSPLHF
clone size: NA
V gene: TRBV28
J gene: TRBJ1-6
D gene: NA

CDR3 DNA: TGTGCCAGCAGTGATCGGGTGGACTACGAGCAGTACTTC
CDR3 protein: CASSDRVDYEQYF
clone size: few
V gene: TRBV6-4
J gene: TRBJ2-7
D gene: NA

CDR3 DNA: TGTGCCAGCAGTTCGCAGGGGGCGCGTGGGGCCAACGTCCTGACTTTC
CDR3 protein: CASSSQGARGANVLTF
clone size: few
V gene: TRBV6-5
J gene: TRBJ2-6
D gene: TRBD1